Listed here are 27 T cell receptor beta chains from one sample, sequenced in a study of T-cell memory formation after mild COVID-19. TCRdb re-derived calls from the 5' RACE reads in MiXCR, one entry per CDR3 protein. The data contain fewer than 700,000 distinct CDR3 sequences, 20% to 25% of them singletons. The source material was PBMCs or a T cell subset sorted from them (not recorded which). These receptors came from an adult woman who had mild COVID-19 (a few samples of this study predate the infection). Cell type and time point are not known.

This clonotype was detected many times. The chain couples TRBV19 to TRBJ2-7, with 11 positions matching TRBD2. Germline assignment: CDR1 LNHDA and CDR2 SQIVND (reference sequence). Trimming took 5 bases from V and 3 from J; bases not matched to a gene: 6. The CDR3 runs 15 residues. Here the CDR3 reads CASSSSGRTGYEQYF. The CDR3 DNA reads TGTGCCAGTAGTTCTAGCGGGAGGACAGGCTACGAGCAGTACTTC.

The chain uses TRBV4-1 and TRBJ1-1; no reliable D call. The V end was cut by 6 bases, the J end by 5 bases, with 16 bases between. Germline V gives CDR1 MGHRA, CDR2 YSYEKL. This CDR3 has 14 residues. The CDR3 loop reads CASSYALSGTEAFF. The CDR3 nucleotides read TGCGCCAGCAGTTATGCACTCTCGGGGACTGAAGCTTTCTTT.

This chain connects TRBV27 to TRBJ1-6; 7 positions agree with TRBD1. Germline V gene sequence: CDR1 MNHEY, CDR2 SMNVEV (reference sequence). The CDR3 spans 16 residues. V dropped 5 bases and J dropped 7; count of bases not matched to a gene: 11. The CDR3 coding sequence is TGTGCCAGCAGTGCCGGATGGGACAGTGAAAATTCACCCCTCCACTTT. Encoded protein: CASSAGWDSENSPLHF.

The gene calls are TRBV7-9 and TRBJ2-7, with D possibly matching TRBD1 (7 bases). The germline V gene has CDR1 SEHNR and CDR2 FQNEAQ (reference sequence). Trimming took off 2 bases at V and 5 bases at J, with 13 bases between the two ends. This CDR3 contains 14 residues. CDR3 loop: CASSLYRGGNEQYF. As DNA, the CDR3 is TGTGCCAGCAGCTTATACAGGGGAGGAAACGAGCAGTACTTC.

V and J are TRBV5-5 and TRBJ1-5; D may be TRBD1 (5 bases). Deletions cut 0 bases from V and 11 bases from J, with 15 bases between. Germline CDR1 is SGHKS and CDR2 is YYEKEE (reference sequence). The CDR3 runs to 14 residues. The CDR3 reads CASSLDTEGLTQHF. In nucleotides, the CDR3 is TGTGCCAGCAGCTTGGATACGGAGGGGTTAACCCAGCATTTT.

This clonotype was seen only a few times. The J gene is TRBJ2-2, the V gene TRBV18; tentative D call: TRBD2 (5 bases). Trimming cost V 4 bases and J 1 base, with 16 bases left between them. Germline lookup yields CDR1 KGHSH and CDR2 LQKENI. CDR3 length equals 17 residues. Here the CDR3 DNA reads TGTGCCAGCTCACTTACCCGAGGGCAGGAGAACACCGGGGAGCTGTTTTTT. Its protein product is CASSLTRGQENTGELFF.

The chain employs TRBV24-1 and TRBJ2-2, with D perhaps TRBD1 (6 bases). Germline V gene sequence: CDR1 KGHDR, CDR2 SFDVKD. The CDR3 runs 18 residues. Trimming cost V 3 bases and J 1 base, with 17 bases left between them. Here the CDR3 DNA reads TGTGCCACCAGTGATCCCTCCGCCGGGACAAGGAACACCGGGGAGCTGTTTTTT. This codes for CATSDPSAGTRNTGELFF.

This clonotype appeared a few times. This sequence joins TRBV24-1 and TRBJ2-7, with 8 nucleotides matching TRBD1. The J segment lost 6 bases and the V segment lost 0 bases, leaving 3 bases of the junction unmatched. This CDR3 has 14 amino acids. The germline V gene has CDR1 KGHDR and CDR2 SFDVKD. CDR3 nucleotide sequence: TGTGCCACCAGTGATTTGAAGACAGGGGTCGAGCAGTACTTC. It codes for CATSDLKTGVEQYF.

This chain uses TRBV7-9 with TRBJ1-4; D is possibly TRBD1 (5 bases). CDR1 is SEHNR, CDR2 FQNEAQ, per germline (reference sequence). The CDR3 sequence is 15 residues long. The ends were cut back, 1 base at V and 5 bases at J, with 11 bases in the middle. The CDR3 DNA follows: TGTGCCAGCAGCTTAGGGGAGACAGCGAATGAAAAACTGTTTTTT. Translation: CASSLGETANEKLFF.

This clonotype was counted between two and nine times. The V gene is TRBV5-1, the J gene TRBJ1-1; 7 bases map to TRBD1. The V gene's germline CDR1 is SGHRS and CDR2 YFSETQ. The CDR3 length is 15 residues. After removal of 7 bases from V and 5 bases from J, the junction contained 14 bases not matched to a gene. In DNA, the CDR3 is TGCGCCAGCCATCCCAGGGAGGGGGCGATTACTGAAGCTTTCTTT. Its translation: CASHPREGAITEAFF.

The chain recombines TRBV5-1 with TRBJ2-7, with D perhaps TRBD2 (5 bases). The V and J ends lost 0 bases and 5 bases respectively, with 12 bases between them. Germline CDR1 is SGHRS and CDR2 is YFSETQ. The CDR3 runs 14 residues. The CDR3 DNA reads as TGCGCCAGCAGCTTGGGGCTAGCCCCAGACGAGCAGTACTTC. It specifies CASSLGLAPDEQYF.

This clonotype showed up just a few times. The rearrangement joins TRBV12-3 or TRBV12-4 to TRBJ2-7, with TRBD1 as a possible D gene (5 bases). Trimming removed 4 bases at V and 3 bases at J, with 10 bases between. This CDR3 comprises 13 residues. CDR3 bases: TGTGCCAGCAGTTCAGGGTATAGCTACGAGCAGTACTTC. This gives the protein CASSSGYSYEQYF.

Many counts were recorded for this clonotype. This chain links TRBV20-1 with TRBJ2-5; D possibly corresponds to TRBD1 (6 bases). The V gene's germline CDR1 is DFQATT and CDR2 SNEGSKA (reference sequence). The ends were cut back, 1 base at V and 2 bases at J, with 11 bases in the middle. CDR3 length equals 14 residues. CDR3 residues: CSARAWTEQETQYF. The CDR3 bases are TGCAGTGCTAGAGCCTGGACAGAACAAGAGACCCAGTACTTC.

This clonotype was seen more than once but under ten times. The chain employs TRBV7-9 and TRBJ2-4, with TRBD2 as a possible D gene (6 bases). CDR3 size: 19 residues. Germline CDR1 SEHNR, CDR2 FQNEAQ (reference sequence). V was pared by 8 bases and J by 0 bases, with 26 bases between. DNA of the CDR3: TGTGCCAGCGCCCCGGGATTCACGGGACTTACCATAGCCAAAAACATTCAGTACTTC. It yields the protein CASAPGFTGLTIAKNIQYF.

This clonotype has just a few counts. J is TRBJ1-2 and V is TRBV6-5; D unresolved. This CDR3 is 14 amino acids long. V gave up 0 bases and J gave up 2 bases, with 7 bases separating them. Germline-derived CDR1 and CDR2 are MNHEY and SVGAGI. Here the CDR3 reads CASSYSARNYGYTF. CDR3 nucleotides: TGTGCCAGCAGTTACTCGGCGAGAAACTATGGCTACACCTTC.

The genes are TRBV5-1 and TRBJ2-4; the match to TRBD1 covers 10 bases. The germline V gene encodes CDR1 SGHRS and CDR2 YFSETQ. Unmatched junction bases numbered 12, after V lost 3 bases and J lost 0 bases. The CDR3 totals 19 residues. In DNA, the CDR3 is TGCGCCAGCAGCTCCAGGGACAGGGGAAACTCCCTAGCCAAAAACATTCAGTACTTC. Encoded protein: CASSSRDRGNSLAKNIQYF.

The V and J genes are TRBV2 and TRBJ1-1; 7 nucleotides match TRBD1. The CDR3 sequence is 14 residues long. Trimming cost V 6 bases and J 4 bases; bases outside gene matches: 8. Germline lookup yields CDR1 SNHLY and CDR2 FYNNEI. CDR3 residues: CASRSDRVSTEAFF. The CDR3 bases are TGTGCCAGCAGATCCGACAGGGTCAGCACTGAAGCTTTCTTT.

This clonotype was seen more than once but under ten times. As DNA, the CDR3 is TGCAGTGCTCGAAGCGGGGGGGCCCACAATGAGCAGTTCTTC. It translates to CSARSGGAHNEQFF. The V call is TRBV20-1, the J call TRBJ2-1, with 10 bases lining up with TRBD2. The junction had 6 bases not matched to a gene; V was cut back by 5 bases and J by 5 bases. This CDR3 region has 14 residues. The germline gives CDR1 DFQATT, CDR2 SNEGSKA (reference sequence).

The chain employs TRBV29-1 and TRBJ1-2, with TRBD1 as a possible D gene (6 bases). This CDR3 is 15 amino acids long. Deletions cut 3 bases from V and 4 bases from J, with 18 bases between. Per germline, CDR1 SQVTM and CDR2 ANQGSEA. This CDR3 is CSVDPLLQGGYGYTF. CDR3 DNA: TGCAGCGTTGACCCCCTGCTACAGGGAGGCTATGGCTACACCTTC.

The V call is TRBV20-1, the J call TRBJ2-1; 7 bases are a match to TRBD2. Germline V gene data show CDR1 as DFQATT and CDR2 as SNEGSKA (reference sequence). The CDR3 totals 16 residues. Germline trimming cut 3 bases from V and 8 bases from J; bases unmatched to any gene: 16. CDR3 coding DNA: TGCAGTGCTAGGTCAACTAGCGCGGGGGTTCCATATGAGCAGTTCTTC. Translated: CSARSTSAGVPYEQFF.

The chain is built from TRBV29-1 and TRBJ2-7, with unresolved D. Germline V gives CDR1 SQVTM, CDR2 ANQGSEA. Trimming cost V 5 bases and J 0 bases, with 11 bases left between them. The CDR3 runs 13 residues. The CDR3 nucleotides are TGCAGCGTTCAGGACCGAAGCTCCTACGAGCAGTACTTC. It translates to CSVQDRSSYEQYF.

A few counts support this clonotype. Here the CDR3 reads CASRKEVGDEKLFF. The CDR3 bases are TGCGCCAGCAGGAAGGAGGTCGGGGATGAAAAACTGTTTTTT. The genes are TRBV5-1 and TRBJ1-4; no definite D call. Germline CDR1 reads SGHRS; CDR2 reads YFSETQ. V dropped 5 bases and J dropped 6 bases, with 14 bases sitting between them. The CDR3 contains 14 residues.

This clonotype has more than one count but fewer than ten. The gene calls are TRBV2 and TRBJ2-3; 7 bases agree with TRBD2. This CDR3 contains 14 residues. V lost 6 bases and J lost 4; bases outside the gene matches: 7. The germline CDR1 and CDR2 sequences are SNHLY and FYNNEI. The CDR3 DNA reads as TGTGCCAGCAGGTCGACTAGCAGGGCAGATACGCAGTATTTT. Translation gives CASRSTSRADTQYF.

In its sample, this clonotype was seen many times. CDR3 sequence reads: CASSSGLATDTQYF. The CDR3 DNA sequence: TGTGCCAGCAGCTCGGGACTAGCCACAGATACGCAGTATTTT. The J gene is TRBJ2-3, the V gene TRBV27, with 9 bases matching TRBD2. Germline CDR1 and CDR2: MNHEY and SMNVEV (reference sequence). Losses at the gene ends were 6 bases for V and 2 bases for J; bases not matched to a gene: 3. There are 14 residues in the CDR3.

V usage is TRBV6-5 and J usage is TRBJ2-7; 8 nucleotides line up with TRBD2. CDR1 is MNHEY, CDR2 SVGAGI, per germline. This CDR3 contains 16 residues. V dropped 0 bases and J dropped 6; count of bases not matched to a gene: 10. The CDR3 reads CASSYSPGGPGGEQYF. Here the CDR3 DNA reads TGTGCCAGCAGTTACTCCCCGGGAGGGCCAGGTGGCGAGCAGTACTTC.

The V and J genes are TRBV4-3 and TRBJ1-3, with 9 bases identical to TRBD1. Germline CDR1 LGHNA, CDR2 YSLEER. Trimming took 3 bases from V and 4 from J; bases not matched to a gene: 4. This CDR3 has 15 amino acids. CDR3 amino acids: CASSHGQGRGNTIYF. The CDR3, as DNA: TGCGCCAGCAGCCACGGACAGGGGCGCGGAAACACCATATATTTT.

This clonotype was seen a few times. The rearrangement uses TRBV9 and TRBJ2-7, with D perhaps matching TRBD2 (6 bases). V lost 4 bases, J lost 3 bases, and 17 bases lay in between. The CDR3 spans 15 residues. The germline CDR1 and CDR2 sequences are SGDLS and YYNGEE. CDR3 coding DNA: TGTGCCAGCAGCCCCCGGGGCGGGGACCTCTACGAGCAGTACTTC. Amino acid sequence: CASSPRGGDLYEQYF.